Detailed here is one T cell receptor beta chain. This sample was included in a study of blood T cell repertoires in COVID-19. The CDR3 sequence is 15 residues long. V gave up 3 bases and J gave up 3 bases; unmatched junction bases: 5. In germline, CDR1 is SGHTS, CDR2 YDEGEE. Measured with immunoSEQ multiplex PCR; TCRdb has only the in-frame clones, and not every one. This table has 85,000 to 90,000 clones, around 88% appearing once. The sample taken for sequencing was peripheral blood. This receptor was taken from a human donor in a cohort sampled during active COVID-19. The chain is built from TRBV5-8 and TRBJ1-5; 8 bases agree with TRBD1. The CDR3 protein is CASSSLGQVNQPQHF. The CDR3 DNA follows: TGTGCCAGCAGCTCGCTGGGACAGGTCAATCAGCCCCAGCATTTT.